This T cell receptor (beta chain) was documented in a study of shared clonotypes between healthy human individuals. The study, taken as a whole, reports: Naive CD4 clonotype sharing across several donors was around 5.5%.

Only Caucasian adults living in Nashville, Tennessee made up the donor group. To note about this clone: Antigen specificity is unknown. Other DNA sequences in the same sample also yield this CDR3.

An assay was performed, and its level was deep. Source study methods: With immunoSEQ giving junction-only sequences and no quality scores, filtering differed. TCRdb's table, derived via immunoSEQ multiplex PCR, lists solely in-frame clones and lacks some. Clone size and V and J calls were adopted from that table, with D and trimming inferred from the DNA. Among some 1,400,000 clones listed, approximately 97% were seen once. This clonotype was obtained from a man younger than 40 in good health. Sequencing used naive CD4+ T cells sorted from blood. This sample's subset: CD45RA+ positively selected.

The CDR3 DNA follows: TGCGCCAGCAGCTCTGACAGGGGAACAGATACGCAGTATTTT. Its protein product is CASSSDRGTDTQYF. The chain combines TRBV5-1 with TRBJ2-3; 8 positions agree with TRBD1. V shed 3 bases and J 3 bases; nucleotides not matched to a gene: 3. Germline V gene lookup returns CDR1 SGHRS and CDR2 YFSETQ. The CDR3 has 14 residues.